The rows below give T cell receptor beta chains drawn from one sample of a study of cytomegalovirus exposure and HLA in healthy donors. Assay: immunoSEQ multiplex PCR; the TCRdb copy retains only in-frame clones and omits some. Counted here are 70,000 to 90,000 clones, 65% to 80% occurring once; the ten biggest clones make up roughly an eighth. Sequenced: PBMCs. The receptors shown here come from a male donor in good health and CMV-seropositive. CDR3s include the opening cysteine and the closing phenylalanine or tryptophan. Size values are once, few and many counts, or a class for expanded clones, and some rows have none.

j_call	v_call	clone_size	cdr3_aa
TRBJ1-1	TRBV19	once	CASSLSTGTTEAFF
TRBJ1-1	TRBV7-9	-	CASSSRGDPEAFF
TRBJ2-1	TRBV19	-	CASSVRDRSYNEQFF
TRBJ2-3	TRBV27	-	CASSLSLPGLAGTDTQYF
TRBJ2-5	TRBV7-5	-	CVRSLGLADAPETQYF
TRBJ2-2	TRBV11-2	-	CASSLVPAGELFF
TRBJ2-7	TRBV7-8	-	CASSLDRNYEQYF
TRBJ1-1	TRBV23-1	-	CASSHGDSLTEAFF
TRBJ2-7	TRBV30	-	CAWRNRLAENSPYEQYF
TRBJ2-3	TRBV7-2	-	CASSLRSGGPSTDTQYF
TRBJ2-3	TRBV29-1	-	CSVETSGVGTDTQYF
TRBJ2-3	TRBV27	-	CASNGVGGTQYF
TRBJ2-7	TRBV5-4	-	CASSLEGSGGAYEQYF
TRBJ2-7	TRBV5-4	-	CASSPTSGRAGEQYF
TRBJ2-6	TRBV5-1	-	CASSLGRGQGVRFGANVLTF
TRBJ2-7	TRBV6-4	-	CAGSPTSGQINEQYF
TRBJ1-2	TRBV7-2	-	CASSSGQGNYGYTF
TRBJ1-5	TRBV18	few	CASSPKGASNQPQHF
TRBJ2-5	TRBV4-1	-	CASSHTRDRFETQYF
TRBJ1-6	TRBV7-9	-	CASSLDLWTGKNSPLHF
TRBJ2-2	TRBV6-6	-	CASNIAEVVGELFF
TRBJ2-7	TRBV7-9	-	CASSLGAGAYEQYF
TRBJ2-3	TRBV7-7	-	CASSPAHSTVPGTDTQYF
TRBJ1-5	TRBV4-1	-	CASRRRADSNQPQHF
TRBJ2-2	TRBV29-1	-	CSVAANTGELFF
TRBJ2-2	TRBV9	-	CASSVASGGNTGELFF
TRBJ2-4	TRBV10-3	-	CAISESSGRELKNIQYF
TRBJ2-5	TRBV19	-	CASSRGTSPAETQYF
TRBJ2-1	TRBV5-1	few	CASSWGQGRDEQFF
TRBJ1-4	TRBV5-1	few	CASSEDRGGEKLFF
TRBJ1-2	TRBV6-1	once	CASTLAGGYTF
TRBJ2-1	TRBV9	-	CASSVGLAGGYEQFF
TRBJ1-1	TRBV4-1	-	CASSGQGRGNTEAFF
TRBJ1-6	TRBV19	once	CASTVGTVNSPLHF
TRBJ1-4	TRBV4-3	-	CASSPRPGGVYGLRNEKLFF
TRBJ1-2	TRBV6-5	-	CASRGQNYGYTF
TRBJ1-4	TRBV30	-	CAWSQGKNEKLFF
TRBJ2-7	TRBV5-1	-	CASSEGTGELYEQYF
TRBJ1-2	TRBV29-1	-	CSHNRDSYGYTF
TRBJ2-7	TRBV7-6	-	CASSSNRDRGSKQYF
TRBJ2-7	TRBV4-1	-	CASSPRGSALTYEQYF
TRBJ1-4	TRBV18	-	CASSPSLTARNEKLFF
TRBJ2-7	TRBV6-6	-	CASSYGGGANEQYF
TRBJ2-2	TRBV6-1	few	CASSDQEGATPNTGELFF
TRBJ1-1	TRBV28	few	CASSSFGRQNTEAFF
TRBJ2-5	TRBV19	-	CASSIGTSGTHSGKTQYF
TRBJ2-7	TRBV4-2	-	CASSQELAGTEQYF
TRBJ2-6	TRBV6-6	-	CASSSPGDGANVLTF
TRBJ1-2	TRBV11-1	few	CASSLTGFSYGYTF
TRBJ1-2	TRBV27	-	CASSLTLGQGSHGYTF
TRBJ2-1	TRBV4-1	-	CASRPYPPGLANNEQFF
TRBJ1-4	TRBV7-9	-	CASSLARTGTRSEKLFF
TRBJ1-1	TRBV28	-	CASSPPGGQNTEAFF
TRBJ2-2	TRBV5-6	-	CASSFWVLGLAGNTGELFF
TRBJ2-3	TRBV11-2	few	CASSTGQFTDTQYF